Presented here are 5 T cell receptor beta chains from one specimen sequenced in a study of blood T cell repertoires in COVID-19. Sequenced by immunoSEQ multiplex PCR; TCRdb stores in-frame clones only, minus some. The sample has tens of thousands of clones, around 80% seen once; the top ten hold 16%. The sequenced sample was peripheral blood. These receptors came from a man aged 65 to 79 with acute or convalescent COVID-19.

This clone was detected once. The chain has TRBV7-2 and TRBJ2-1, with 10 bases identical to TRBD2. V was pared by 1 base and J by 0 bases, with 6 bases of the junction left unmatched. This CDR3 contains 18 residues. The germline gives CDR1 SGHTA, CDR2 FQGNSA. The CDR3 nucleotides are TGTGCCAGCAGCTTAGTAGCGGGGGGCCCGAGCTCCTACAATGAGCAGTTCTTC. It translates to CASSLVAGGPSSYNEQFF.

The chain links TRBV19 to TRBJ1-4; D remains unclear. Germline V gene data show CDR1 as LNHDA and CDR2 as SQIVND (reference sequence). The CDR3 length is 14 residues. Trimming left V 7 bases short and J 0 bases short, with 9 bases between. The CDR3 DNA reads as TGTGCCAGTACGAGACTATCAACTAATGAAAAACTGTTTTTT. As protein: CASTRLSTNEKLFF. Together with reference TRBV19 and TRBJ1-4, the CDR3 gives the full variable domain: DGGITQSPKYLFRKEGQNVTLSCEQNLNHDAMYWYRQDPGQGLRLIYYSQIVNDFQKGDIAEGYSVSREKKESFPLTVTSAQKNPTAFYLCASTRLSTNEKLFFGSGTQLSVL.

As regards this clone: This sample includes further DNA sequences coding for the same CDR3. This chain joins TRBV30 and TRBJ1-5; D is uncertain. In germline, CDR1 is GTSNPN, CDR2 SVGIG (reference sequence). The CDR3 sequence is 13 residues long. Trimming left V 0 bases short and J 4 bases short, with 7 bases between. CDR3 region: CAWSVRDNQPQHF. In nucleotides, the CDR3 is TGTGCCTGGAGTGTACGGGATAATCAGCCCCAGCATTTT.

This chain connects TRBV5-4 to TRBJ2-3; D uncertain. V lost 4 bases, J lost 0 bases, and 9 bases lay in between. CDR3 length equals 14 residues. Looked up from germline, CDR1 is SGHNT and CDR2 is YYREEE (reference sequence). The CDR3 nucleotides read TGTGCCAGCAGCGGTGACATAAGCACAGATACGCAGTATTTT. This encodes CASSGDISTDTQYF.

The chain combines TRBV19 with TRBJ1-2; 9 nucleotides line up with TRBD1. Per germline, CDR1 LNHDA and CDR2 SQIVND (reference sequence). V gave up 10 bases and J gave up 4 bases; unmatched junction bases: 10. CDR3 size: 14 residues. The CDR3 protein is CATRTGALVYGYTF. In nucleotides, the CDR3 is TGTGCCACCCGGACAGGGGCGTTGGTCTATGGCTACACCTTC.